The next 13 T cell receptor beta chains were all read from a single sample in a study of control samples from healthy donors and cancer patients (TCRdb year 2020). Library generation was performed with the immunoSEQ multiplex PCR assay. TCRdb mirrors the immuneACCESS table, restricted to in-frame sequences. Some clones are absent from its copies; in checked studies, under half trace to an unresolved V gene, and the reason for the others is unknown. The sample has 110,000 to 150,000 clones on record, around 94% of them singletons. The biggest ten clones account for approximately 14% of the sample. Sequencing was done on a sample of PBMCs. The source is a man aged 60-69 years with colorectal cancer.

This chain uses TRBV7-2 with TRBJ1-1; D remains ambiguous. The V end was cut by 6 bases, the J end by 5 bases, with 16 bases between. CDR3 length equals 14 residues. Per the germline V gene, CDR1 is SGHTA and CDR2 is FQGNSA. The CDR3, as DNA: TGTGCCAGCAGGGAGGGAACAGTCCCTACTGAAGCTTTCTTT. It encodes CASREGTVPTEAFF.

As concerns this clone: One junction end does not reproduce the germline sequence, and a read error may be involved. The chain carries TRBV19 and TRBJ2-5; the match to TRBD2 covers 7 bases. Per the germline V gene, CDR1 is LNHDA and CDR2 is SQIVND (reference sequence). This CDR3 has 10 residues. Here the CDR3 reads CWEGQETQYF. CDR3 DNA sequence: TGCTGGGAGGGTCAAGAGACCCAGTACTTC. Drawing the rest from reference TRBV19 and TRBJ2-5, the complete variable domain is DGGITQSPKYLFRKEGQNVTLSCEQNLNHDAMYWYRQDPGQGLRLIYYSQIVNDFQKGDIAEGYSVSREKKESFPLTVTSAQKNPTAFYLCWEGQETQYFGPGTRLLVL.

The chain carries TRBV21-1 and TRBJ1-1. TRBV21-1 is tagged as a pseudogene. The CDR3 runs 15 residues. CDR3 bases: TGTGCCAGCAGCAAAGCGTGGGGAGGGAACACTGAAGCTTTCTTT. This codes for CASSKAWGGNTEAFF.

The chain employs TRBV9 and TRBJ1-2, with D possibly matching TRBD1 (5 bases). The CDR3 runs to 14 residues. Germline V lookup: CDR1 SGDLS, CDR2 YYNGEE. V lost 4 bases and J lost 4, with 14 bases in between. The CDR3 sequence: CASSRDGAIYGYTF. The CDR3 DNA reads TGTGCCAGCAGCAGAGACGGGGCCATCTATGGCTACACCTTC. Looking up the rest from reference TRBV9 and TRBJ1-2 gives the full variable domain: DSGVTQTPKHLITATGQRVTLRCSPRSGDLSVYWYQQSLDQGLQFLIQYYNGEERAKGNILERFSAQQFPDLHSELNLSSLELGDSALYFCASSRDGAIYGYTFGSGTRLTVV.

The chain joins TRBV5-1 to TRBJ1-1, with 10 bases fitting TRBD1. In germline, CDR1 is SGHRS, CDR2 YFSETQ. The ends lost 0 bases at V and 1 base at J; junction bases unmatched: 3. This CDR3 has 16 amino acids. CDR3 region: CASSLGDRGRNTEAFF. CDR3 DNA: TGCGCCAGCAGCTTGGGGGACAGGGGTAGGAACACTGAAGCTTTCTTT.

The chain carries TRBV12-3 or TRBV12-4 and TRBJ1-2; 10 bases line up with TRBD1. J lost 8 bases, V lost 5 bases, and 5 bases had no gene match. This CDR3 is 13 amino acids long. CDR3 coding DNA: TGTGCCAGCAGTAGGCCGGGACAGGGGGGCTACACCTTC. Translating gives CASSRPGQGGYTF.

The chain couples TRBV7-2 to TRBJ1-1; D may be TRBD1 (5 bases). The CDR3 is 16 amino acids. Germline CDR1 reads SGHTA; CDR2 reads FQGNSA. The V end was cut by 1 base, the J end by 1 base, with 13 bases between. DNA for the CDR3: TGTGCCAGCAGCTTAGACGGGGCGACCCGGAACACTGAAGCTTTCTTT. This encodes CASSLDGATRNTEAFF.

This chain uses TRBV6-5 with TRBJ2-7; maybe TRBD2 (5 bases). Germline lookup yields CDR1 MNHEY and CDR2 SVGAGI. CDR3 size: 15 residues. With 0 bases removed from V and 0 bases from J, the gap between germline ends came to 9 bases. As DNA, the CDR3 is TGTGCCAGCAGTTACTCGGGCGGGCCCTCCTACGAGCAGTACTTC. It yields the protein CASSYSGGPSYEQYF.

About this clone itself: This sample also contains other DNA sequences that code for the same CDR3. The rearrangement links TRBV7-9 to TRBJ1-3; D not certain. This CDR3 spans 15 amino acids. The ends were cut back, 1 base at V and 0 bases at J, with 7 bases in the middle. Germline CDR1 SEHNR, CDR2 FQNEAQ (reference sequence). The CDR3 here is CASSLVGSSGNTIYF. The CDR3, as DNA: TGTGCCAGCAGCTTAGTGGGGAGCTCTGGAAACACCATATATTTT.

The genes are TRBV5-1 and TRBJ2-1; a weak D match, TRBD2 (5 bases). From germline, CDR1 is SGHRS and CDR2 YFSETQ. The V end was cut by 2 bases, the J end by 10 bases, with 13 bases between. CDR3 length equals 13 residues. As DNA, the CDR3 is TGCGCCAGCAGCTTAGGACTTCCTCGGGAGCAGTTCTTC. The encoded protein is CASSLGLPREQFF. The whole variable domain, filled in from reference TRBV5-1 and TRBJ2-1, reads KAGVTQTPRYLIKTRGQQVTLSCSPISGHRSVSWYQQTPGQGLQFLFEYFSETQRNKGNFPGRFSGRQFSNSRSEMNVSTLELGDSALYLCASSLGLPREQFFGPGTRLTVL.

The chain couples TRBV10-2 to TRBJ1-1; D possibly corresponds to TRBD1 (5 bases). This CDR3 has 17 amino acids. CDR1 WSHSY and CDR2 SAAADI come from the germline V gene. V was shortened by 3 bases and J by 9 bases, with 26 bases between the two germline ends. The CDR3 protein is CASSEGYDRNRQFKAFF. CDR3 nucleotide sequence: TGCGCCAGCAGTGAAGGGTACGACAGAAACAGACAGTTTAAAGCTTTCTTT.

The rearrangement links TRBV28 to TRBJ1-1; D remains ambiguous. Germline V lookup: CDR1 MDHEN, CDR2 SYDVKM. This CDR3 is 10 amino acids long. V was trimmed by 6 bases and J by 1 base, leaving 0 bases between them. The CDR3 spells CASRNTEAFF. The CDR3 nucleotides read TGTGCCAGCAGGAACACTGAAGCTTTCTTT. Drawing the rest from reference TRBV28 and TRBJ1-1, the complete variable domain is DVKVTQSSRYLVKRTGEKVFLECVQDMDHENMFWYRQDPGLGLRLIYFSYDVKMKEKGDIPEGYSVSREKKERFSLILESASTNQTSMYLCASRNTEAFFGQGTRLTVV.

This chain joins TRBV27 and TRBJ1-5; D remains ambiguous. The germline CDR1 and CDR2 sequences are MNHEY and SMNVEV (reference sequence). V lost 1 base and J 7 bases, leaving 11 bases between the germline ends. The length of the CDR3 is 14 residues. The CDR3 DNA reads TGTGCCAGCAGTTTATTCTGGGGAGGGCAGCCCCAGCATTTT. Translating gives CASSLFWGGQPQHF.